This T cell receptor (beta chain) was sequenced in a study of cytomegalovirus exposure and HLA in healthy donors. Study-wide context: An earlier analysis identified 117 million unique TCR beta sequences in about 190 million T cells.

Study results and caveats: By a later analysis, the bulk of CMV-associated TCR beta chains appeared HLA-restricted. The study carried out a later analysis of TCR beta sequences. It associated some 17,000 of them with specific HLA alleles at a false discovery rate of 0.05.

This PCR relied on a set of 60 Vbeta primers and 13 Jbeta primers. Assay used: immunoSEQ multiplex PCR; TCRdb lists only in-frame clones, some missing. The sample records 110,000 to 150,000 clones, around 73% being singletons. A word on this clone: Antigen specificity is unknown. Relative to the germline gene, one junction end is altered; a read error may explain this.

CDR3 length: 19 amino acids. The V gene's germline CDR1 is SEHNR and CDR2 FQNEAQ (reference sequence). The sequence was obtained from a human donor in good health. Sample: PBMCs. The chain carries TRBV7-9 and TRBJ2-6; no reliable D call. DNA of the CDR3: TGTTCCAGCAGCTCCCGCCTAAAGGAGACTCTCTCTGGGGCCAACGTCCTGACTTTC. Translated, it gives CSSSSRLKETLSGANVLTF. Complete variable domain (other parts from reference TRBV7-9 and TRBJ2-6): DTGVSQNPRHKITKRGQNVTFRCDPISEHNRLYWYRQTLGQGPEFLTYFQNEAQLEKSRLLSDRFSAERPKGSFSTLEIQRTEQGDSAMYLCSSSSRLKETLSGANVLTFGAGSRLTVL.